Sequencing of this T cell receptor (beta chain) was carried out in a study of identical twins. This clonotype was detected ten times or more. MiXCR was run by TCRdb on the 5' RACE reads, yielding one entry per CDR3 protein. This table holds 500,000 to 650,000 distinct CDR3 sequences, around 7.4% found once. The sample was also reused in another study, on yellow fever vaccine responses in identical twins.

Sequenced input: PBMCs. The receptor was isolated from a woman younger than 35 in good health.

CDR3 sequence: CASSQVDTGYNEQFF. As DNA, the CDR3 is TGCGCCAGCAGCCAAGTGGACACCGGGTACAATGAGCAGTTCTTC. The rearrangement uses TRBV4-1 and TRBJ2-1, with D possibly being TRBD1 (5 bases). This CDR3 has 15 residues. CDR1 MGHRA and CDR2 YSYEKL come from the germline V gene. V was pared by 1 base and J by 4 bases, with 11 bases between.